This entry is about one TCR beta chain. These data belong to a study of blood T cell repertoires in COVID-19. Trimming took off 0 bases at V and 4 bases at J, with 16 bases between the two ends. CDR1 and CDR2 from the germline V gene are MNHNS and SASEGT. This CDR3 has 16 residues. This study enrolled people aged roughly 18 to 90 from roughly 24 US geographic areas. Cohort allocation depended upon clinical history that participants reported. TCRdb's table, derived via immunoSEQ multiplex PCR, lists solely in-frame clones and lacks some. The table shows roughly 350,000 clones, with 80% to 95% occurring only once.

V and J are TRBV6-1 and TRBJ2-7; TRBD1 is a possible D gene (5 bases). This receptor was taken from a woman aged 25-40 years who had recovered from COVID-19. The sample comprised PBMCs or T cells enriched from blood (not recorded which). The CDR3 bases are TGTGCCAGCAGTGAAGCTGCTCGTGGGGCAGGATACGAGCAGTACTTC. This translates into CASSEAARGAGYEQYF.